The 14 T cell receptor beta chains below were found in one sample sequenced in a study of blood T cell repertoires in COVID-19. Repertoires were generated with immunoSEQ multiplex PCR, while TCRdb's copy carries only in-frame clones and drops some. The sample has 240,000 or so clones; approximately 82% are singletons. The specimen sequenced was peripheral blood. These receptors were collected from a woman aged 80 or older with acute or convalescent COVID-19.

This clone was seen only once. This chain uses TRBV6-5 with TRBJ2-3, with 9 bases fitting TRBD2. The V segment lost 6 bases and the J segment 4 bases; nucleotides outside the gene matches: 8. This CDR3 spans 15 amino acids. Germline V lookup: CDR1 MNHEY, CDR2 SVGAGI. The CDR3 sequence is CASSLKRGAPDTQYF. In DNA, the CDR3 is TGTGCCAGCAGCCTGAAGCGGGGGGCCCCAGATACGCAGTATTTT.

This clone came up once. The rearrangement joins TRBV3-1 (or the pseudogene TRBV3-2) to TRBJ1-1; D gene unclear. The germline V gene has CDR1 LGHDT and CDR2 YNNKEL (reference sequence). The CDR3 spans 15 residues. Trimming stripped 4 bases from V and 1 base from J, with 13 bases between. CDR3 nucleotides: TGTGCCAGCAGCCCACCAAGGAGCTCGAACACTGAAGCTTTCTTT. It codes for CASSPPRSSNTEAFF.

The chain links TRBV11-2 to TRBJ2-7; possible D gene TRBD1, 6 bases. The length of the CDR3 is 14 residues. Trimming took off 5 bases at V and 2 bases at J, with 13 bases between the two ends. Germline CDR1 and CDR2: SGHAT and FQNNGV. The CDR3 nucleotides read TGTGCCAGCAGCCGTTCCGACAGGACCTACGAGCAGTACTTC. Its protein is CASSRSDRTYEQYF.

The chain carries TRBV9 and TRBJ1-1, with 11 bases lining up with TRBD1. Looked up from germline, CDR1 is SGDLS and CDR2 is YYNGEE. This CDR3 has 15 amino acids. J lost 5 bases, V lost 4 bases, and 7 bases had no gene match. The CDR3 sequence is CASSRGQGAQTEAFF. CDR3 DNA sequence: TGTGCCAGCAGCCGCGGACAGGGGGCGCAAACTGAAGCTTTCTTT. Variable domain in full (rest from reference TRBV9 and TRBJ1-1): DSGVTQTPKHLITATGQRVTLRCSPRSGDLSVYWYQQSLDQGLQFLIQYYNGEERAKGNILERFSAQQFPDLHSELNLSSLELGDSALYFCASSRGQGAQTEAFFGQGTRLTVV.

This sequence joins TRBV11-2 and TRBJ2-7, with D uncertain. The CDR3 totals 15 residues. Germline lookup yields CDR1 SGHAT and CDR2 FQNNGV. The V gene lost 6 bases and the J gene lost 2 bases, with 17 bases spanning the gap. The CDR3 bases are TGTGCCAGCAGTTTCCATCTGACTGTTCCCTACGAGCAGTACTTC. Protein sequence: CASSFHLTVPYEQYF. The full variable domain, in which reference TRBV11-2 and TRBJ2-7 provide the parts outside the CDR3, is EAGVAQSPRYKIIEKRQSVAFWCNPISGHATLYWYQQILGQGPKLLIQFQNNGVVDDSQLPKDRFSAERLKGVDSTLKIQPAKLEDSAVYLCASSFHLTVPYEQYFGPGTRLTVT.

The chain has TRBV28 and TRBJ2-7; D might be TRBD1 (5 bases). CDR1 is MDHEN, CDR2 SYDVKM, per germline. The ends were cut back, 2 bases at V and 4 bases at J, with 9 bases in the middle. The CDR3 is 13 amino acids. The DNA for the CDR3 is TGTGCCAGCAGTTTAACTACAGGATACGAGCAGTACTTC. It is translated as CASSLTTGYEQYF.

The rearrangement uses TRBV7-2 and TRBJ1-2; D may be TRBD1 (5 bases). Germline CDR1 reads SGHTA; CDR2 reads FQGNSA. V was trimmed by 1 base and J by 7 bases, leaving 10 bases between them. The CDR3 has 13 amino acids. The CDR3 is CASSLDPRVGYTF. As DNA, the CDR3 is TGTGCCAGCAGCTTAGATCCCAGGGTTGGCTACACCTTC.

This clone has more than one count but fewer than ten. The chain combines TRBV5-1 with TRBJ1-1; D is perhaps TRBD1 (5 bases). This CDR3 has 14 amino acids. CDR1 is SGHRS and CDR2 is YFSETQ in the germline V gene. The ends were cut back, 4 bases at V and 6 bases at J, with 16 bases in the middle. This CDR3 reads CASSTDGGWSEAFF. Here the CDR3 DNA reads TGCGCCAGCAGCACTGACGGGGGTTGGTCTGAAGCTTTCTTT.

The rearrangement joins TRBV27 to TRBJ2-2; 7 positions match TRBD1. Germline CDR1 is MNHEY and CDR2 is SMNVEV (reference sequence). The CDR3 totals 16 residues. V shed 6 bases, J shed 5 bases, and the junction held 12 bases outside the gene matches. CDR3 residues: CASSRPTGVGTGELFF. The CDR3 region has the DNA TGTGCCAGCAGCCGCCCCACAGGGGTTGGAACCGGGGAGCTGTTTTTT.

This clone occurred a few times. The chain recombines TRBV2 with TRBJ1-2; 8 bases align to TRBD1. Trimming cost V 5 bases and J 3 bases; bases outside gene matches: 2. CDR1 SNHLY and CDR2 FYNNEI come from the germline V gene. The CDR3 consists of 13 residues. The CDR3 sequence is CASSQQGDYGYTF. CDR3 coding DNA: TGTGCCAGCAGTCAACAGGGGGACTATGGCTACACCTTC.

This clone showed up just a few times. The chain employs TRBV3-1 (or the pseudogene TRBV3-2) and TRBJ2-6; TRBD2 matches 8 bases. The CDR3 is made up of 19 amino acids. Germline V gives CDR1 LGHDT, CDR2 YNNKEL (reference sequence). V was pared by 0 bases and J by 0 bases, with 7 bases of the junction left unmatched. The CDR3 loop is CASSQDSGGRPSGANVLTF. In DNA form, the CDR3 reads TGTGCCAGCAGCCAAGACTCAGGCGGGAGGCCCTCTGGGGCCAACGTCCTGACTTTC.

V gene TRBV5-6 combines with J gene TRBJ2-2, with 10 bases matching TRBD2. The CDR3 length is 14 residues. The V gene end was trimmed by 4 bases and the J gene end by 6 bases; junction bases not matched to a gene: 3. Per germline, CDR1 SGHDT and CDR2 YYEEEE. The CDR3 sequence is CASSGGLAAGELFF. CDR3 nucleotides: TGTGCCAGCAGCGGAGGACTAGCGGCCGGGGAGCTGTTTTTT.

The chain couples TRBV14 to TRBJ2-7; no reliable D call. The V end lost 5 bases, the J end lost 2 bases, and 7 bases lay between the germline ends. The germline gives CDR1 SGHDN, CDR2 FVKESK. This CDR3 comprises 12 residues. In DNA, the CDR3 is TGTGCCAGCAGCGCCTATGCCTACGAGCAGTACTTC. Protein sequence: CASSAYAYEQYF.

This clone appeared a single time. Written as DNA, the CDR3 is TGCGCCAGCAGCCTTCAGGGAGCGGGTTCCAATGAGCAGTTCTTC. This gives the protein CASSLQGAGSNEQFF. The chain employs TRBV4-3 and TRBJ2-1, with D possibly being TRBD2 (6 bases). CDR1 and CDR2 (germline): LGHNA, YSLEER. V was cut by 4 bases and J by 6 bases, with 16 bases left in between. This CDR3 has 15 residues.